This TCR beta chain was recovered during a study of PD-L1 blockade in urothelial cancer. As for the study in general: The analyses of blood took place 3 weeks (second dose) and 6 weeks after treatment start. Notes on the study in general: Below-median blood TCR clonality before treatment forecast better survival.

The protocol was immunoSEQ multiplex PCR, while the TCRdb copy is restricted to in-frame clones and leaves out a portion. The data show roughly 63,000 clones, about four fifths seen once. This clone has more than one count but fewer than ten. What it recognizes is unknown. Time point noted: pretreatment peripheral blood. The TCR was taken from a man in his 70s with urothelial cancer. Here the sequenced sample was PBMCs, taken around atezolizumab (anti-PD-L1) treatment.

This CDR3 reads CASSPQGRSYEQYF. The CDR3, as DNA: TGTGCCAGCAGCCCACAGGGTCGTTCCTACGAGCAGTACTTC. J is TRBJ2-7 and V is TRBV7-2, with a tentative D call TRBD1 (6 bases). Trimming removed 5 bases at V and 1 base at J, with 12 bases between. The CDR3 is made up of 14 amino acids. Germline-derived CDR1 and CDR2 are SGHTA and FQGNSA.